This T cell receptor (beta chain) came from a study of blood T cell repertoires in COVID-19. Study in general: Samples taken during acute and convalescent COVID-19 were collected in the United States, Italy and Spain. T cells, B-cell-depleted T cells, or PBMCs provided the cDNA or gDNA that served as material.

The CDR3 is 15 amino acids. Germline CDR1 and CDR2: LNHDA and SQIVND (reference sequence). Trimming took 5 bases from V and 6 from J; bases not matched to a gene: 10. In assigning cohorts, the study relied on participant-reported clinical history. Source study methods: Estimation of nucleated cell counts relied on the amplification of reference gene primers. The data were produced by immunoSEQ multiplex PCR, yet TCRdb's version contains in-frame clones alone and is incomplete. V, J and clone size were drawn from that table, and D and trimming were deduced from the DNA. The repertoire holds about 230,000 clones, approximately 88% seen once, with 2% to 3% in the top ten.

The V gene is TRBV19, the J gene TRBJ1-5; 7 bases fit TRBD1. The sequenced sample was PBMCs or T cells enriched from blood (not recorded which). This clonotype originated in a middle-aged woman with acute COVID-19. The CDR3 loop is CASSLQGGRGQPQHF. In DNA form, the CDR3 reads TGTGCCAGTAGTCTCCAGGGGGGCCGGGGTCAGCCCCAGCATTTT.